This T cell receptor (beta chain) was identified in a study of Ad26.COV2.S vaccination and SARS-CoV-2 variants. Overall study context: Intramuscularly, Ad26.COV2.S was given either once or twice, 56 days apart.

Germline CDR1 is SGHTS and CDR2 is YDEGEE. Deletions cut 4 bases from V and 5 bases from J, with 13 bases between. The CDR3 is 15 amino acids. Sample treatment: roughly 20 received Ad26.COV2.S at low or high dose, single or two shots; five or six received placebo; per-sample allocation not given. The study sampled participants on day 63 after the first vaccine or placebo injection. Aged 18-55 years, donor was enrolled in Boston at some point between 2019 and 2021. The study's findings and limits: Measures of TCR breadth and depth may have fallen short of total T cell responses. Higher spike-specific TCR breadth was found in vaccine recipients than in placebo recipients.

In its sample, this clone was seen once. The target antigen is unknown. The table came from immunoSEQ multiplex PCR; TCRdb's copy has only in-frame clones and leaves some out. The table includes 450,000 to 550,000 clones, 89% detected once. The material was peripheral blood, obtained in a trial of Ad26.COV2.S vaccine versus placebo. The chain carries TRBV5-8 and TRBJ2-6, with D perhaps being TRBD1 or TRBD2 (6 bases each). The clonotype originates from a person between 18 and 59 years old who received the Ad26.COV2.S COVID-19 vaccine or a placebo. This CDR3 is CASSPEGVRANVLTF. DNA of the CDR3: TGTGCCAGCAGCCCGGAGGGGGTTAGGGCCAACGTCCTGACTTTC.